This T cell receptor beta chain appears in the sequencing data of a study of radiotherapy plus CTLA-4 blockade in lung cancer. About the research overall: Disease control was present in 30% to 40% of patients, and objective responses in roughly 17%. Findings of the study overall: Reports identified early blood T cell clone dynamics, with interferon-beta, as the best response predictor. Radiotherapy was combined with ipilimumab, and tumor-derived TCR clones then expanded in blood.

Sequencing used immunoSEQ multiplex PCR; TCRdb keeps in-frame clones, though not all of them. This table holds approximately 19,000 clones, roughly 88% found once. CDR3 length: 13 residues. Germline CDR1 reads WSHSY; CDR2 reads SAAADI. J was trimmed by 4 bases and V by 8 bases; bases with no gene match: 7. Those patients who had chemo-refractory metastatic non-small-cell lung cancer were given focal radiation along with CTLA-4 blockade through ipilimumab. Concerning this clone: Its antigen is unidentified.

This material consisted of peripheral blood, taken from a patient treated with radiotherapy plus ipilimumab. The clonotype originates from a human donor with non-small cell lung cancer whose response to radiotherapy plus ipilimumab could not be evaluated. V is TRBV10-2 and J is TRBJ2-5; 7 positions match TRBD2. CDR3 region: CASSTSVRETQYF. CDR3 nucleotides: TGCGCCAGCTCTACTAGCGTAAGAGAGACCCAGTACTTC.